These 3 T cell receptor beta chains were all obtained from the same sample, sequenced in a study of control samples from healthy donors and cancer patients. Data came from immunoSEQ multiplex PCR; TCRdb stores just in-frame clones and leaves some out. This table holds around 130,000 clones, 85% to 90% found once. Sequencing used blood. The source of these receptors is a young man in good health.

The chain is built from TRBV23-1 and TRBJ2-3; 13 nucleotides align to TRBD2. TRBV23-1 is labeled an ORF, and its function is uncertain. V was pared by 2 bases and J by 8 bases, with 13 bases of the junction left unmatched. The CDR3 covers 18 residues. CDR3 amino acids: CASSQPPGLAGVVGTQYF. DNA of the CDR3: TGCGCCAGCAGTCAACCCCCTGGACTAGCGGGGGTGGTAGGTACGCAGTATTTT.

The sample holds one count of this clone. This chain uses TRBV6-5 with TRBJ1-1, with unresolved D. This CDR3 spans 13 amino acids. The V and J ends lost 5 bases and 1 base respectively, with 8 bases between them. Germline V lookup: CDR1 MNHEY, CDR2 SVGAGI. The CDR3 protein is CASSTRENTEAFF. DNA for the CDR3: TGTGCCAGCAGTACCCGGGAGAACACTGAAGCTTTCTTT.

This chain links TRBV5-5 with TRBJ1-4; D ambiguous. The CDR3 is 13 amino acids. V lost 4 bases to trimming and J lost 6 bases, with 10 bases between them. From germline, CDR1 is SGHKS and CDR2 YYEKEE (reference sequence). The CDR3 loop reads CASSRGSYEKLFF. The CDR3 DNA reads TGTGCCAGCAGCCGCGGGTCCTATGAAAAACTGTTTTTT.